This TCR beta chain was captured in a study of response to subunit inactivated influenza vaccine. TCRdb redid the calling of the RT-PCR reads with MiXCR, one entry per CDR3 protein. Altogether 550,000 to 800,000 distinct CDR3 sequences are present, roughly 14% being singletons, with the ten largest covering 11%. The V end lost 6 bases, the J end lost 5 bases, and 17 bases lay between the germline ends. Germline V CDR1 and CDR2: MNHNS, SASEGT. The CDR3 loop spans 15 amino acids. Comment on this clonotype: What it recognizes is unknown.

Findings and caveats of the study: Authors suggested seasonal influenza vaccinations each recruit few new T cells.

This chain links TRBV6-1 with TRBJ2-1; perhaps TRBD2 as D (7 bases). The sequence derives from a man aged 50-59 years who received an inactivated influenza vaccine. The source was PBMCs from blood, collected roughly 12 days after vaccination. In nucleotides, the CDR3 is TGTGCCAGCAGCCCATGGGGGGGGCGAGACAATGAGCAGTTCTTC. Translation: CASSPWGGRDNEQFF.